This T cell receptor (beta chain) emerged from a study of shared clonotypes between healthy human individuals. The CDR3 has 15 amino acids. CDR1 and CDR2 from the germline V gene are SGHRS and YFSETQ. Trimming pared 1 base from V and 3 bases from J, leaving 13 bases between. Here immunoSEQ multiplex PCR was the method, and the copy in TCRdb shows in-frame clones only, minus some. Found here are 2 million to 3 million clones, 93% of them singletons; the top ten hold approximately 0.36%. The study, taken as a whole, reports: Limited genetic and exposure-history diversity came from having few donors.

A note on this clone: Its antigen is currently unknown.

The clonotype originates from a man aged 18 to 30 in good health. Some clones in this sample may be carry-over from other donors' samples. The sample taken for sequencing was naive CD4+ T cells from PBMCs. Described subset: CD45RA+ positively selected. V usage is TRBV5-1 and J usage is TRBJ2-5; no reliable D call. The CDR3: CASSLFGRFEETQYF. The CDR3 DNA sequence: TGCGCCAGCAGCTTGTTCGGCAGGTTTGAAGAGACCCAGTACTTC.